Below are 19 T cell receptor beta chains sequenced from a single sample in a study of post-analysis software for immune sequencing data. Overall study findings and caveats: The study found TRBV5-6, TRBV5-1 and TRBV20-1 among a few TRBV segments more frequent in patients than controls.

Which antigens these TCRs recognize remains unknown. Included in the TCR beta cDNA libraries were unique molecular identifiers. TCRdb re-analysed the PCR reads in MiXCR, keeping a single row per CDR3 protein. The sample contains some 890,000 distinct CDR3 sequences, roughly 50% of which appear only once. The sequenced sample was blood. All receptors derive from a girl aged 10 to 17 with multiple sclerosis.

The chain is built from TRBV20-1 and TRBJ1-5; no clear D. CDR1 and CDR2 from the germline V gene are DFQATT and SNEGSKA (reference sequence). CDR3 length: 14 residues. Trimming took off 0 bases at V and 6 bases at J, with 12 bases between the two ends. This CDR3 is CSARDYRGGQPQHF. The CDR3 DNA reads TGCAGTGCTAGAGATTACCGGGGAGGTCAGCCCCAGCATTTT.

This clonotype has just a few counts. The chain is built from TRBV4-2 and TRBJ2-5, with D perhaps assigned TRBD1 or TRBD2 (5 bases each). Trimming shortened V by 0 bases and J by 0 bases, and 11 bases separated the two germline ends. The germline V gene encodes CDR1 LGHNA and CDR2 YNFKEQ. CDR3 size: 16 residues. The CDR3 sequence: CASSQEPEGHQETQYF. The CDR3, as DNA: TGTGCCAGCAGCCAAGAACCAGAGGGGCACCAAGAGACCCAGTACTTC.

The J gene is TRBJ1-1, the V gene TRBV7-2, with no clear D. The CDR3 spans 14 residues. From germline, CDR1 is SGHTA and CDR2 FQGNSA. The V gene lost 1 base and the J gene lost 4 bases, with 10 bases spanning the gap. The CDR3 sequence is CASSLVARGTEAFF. CDR3 in DNA: TGTGCCAGCAGCTTAGTGGCGCGGGGCACTGAAGCTTTCTTT.

This clonotype was recorded a few times. The rearrangement uses TRBV12-3 or TRBV12-4 and TRBJ1-1, with no clear D. The CDR3 length is 16 residues. Trimming pared 4 bases from V and 3 bases from J, leaving 18 bases between. In DNA form, the CDR3 reads TGTGCCAGCAGTTACCCGGTTGGGATTGGGGACACTGAAGCTTTCTTT. Translating it yields CASSYPVGIGDTEAFF.

This clonotype has a handful of counts. The V gene is TRBV12-3 or TRBV12-4, the J gene TRBJ1-1, with D perhaps matching TRBD1 (5 bases). The CDR3 is 12 amino acids. The germline V and J ends were trimmed by 2 bases and 11 bases, with 12 bases remaining between them. This CDR3 reads CASSLLSKGAFF. The CDR3 bases are TGTGCCAGCAGTTTATTGTCCAAGGGGGCTTTCTTT.

The chain is built from TRBV12-3 or TRBV12-4 and TRBJ2-7; D is unclear. Trimming left V 1 base short and J 3 bases short, with 7 bases between. The CDR3 totals 13 residues. The CDR3, as DNA: TGTGCCAGCAGTTTAGAACACCTCTACGAGCAGTACTTC. This encodes CASSLEHLYEQYF.

On this clonotype: The junction and the germline gene differ at one end; a read error may be behind it. The chain uses TRBV5-5 and TRBJ2-6, with a tentative D call TRBD1 (7 bases). The CDR3 covers 17 residues. Germline values: CDR1 SGHKS, CDR2 YYEKEE (reference sequence). CDR3 in amino acids: CASSPGGTASGANVRTF. The DNA of the CDR3 is TGTGCCAGCAGCCCTGGGGGGACAGCATCTGGGGCCAACGTCCGGACTTTC.

The chain links TRBV21-1 to TRBJ2-1. TRBV21-1 is an annotated pseudogene. The CDR3 loop spans 13 amino acids. The CDR3 is CASSKGNYNEQFF. CDR3 nucleotides: TGTGCCAGCAGCAAAGGGAATTACAATGAGCAGTTCTTC.

The V gene is TRBV20-1, the J gene TRBJ2-7, with D hard to call. The last part of the DNA fits TRBJ2-1 better; the J call may be wrong. The germline CDR1 and CDR2 sequences are DFQATT and SNEGSKA (reference sequence). The CDR3 consists of 15 residues. The CDR3 region is CSARARQGTYNEQFF. In DNA, the CDR3 is TGCAGTGCTAGAGCGCGACAAGGGACCTACAATGAGCAGTTCTTC.

This clonotype turned up a few times. The chain joins TRBV18 to TRBJ2-6; possibly TRBD2 for D (5 bases). CDR3 length: 18 amino acids. The V end lost 3 bases, the J end lost 2 bases, and 17 bases lay between the germline ends. Germline V gene lookup returns CDR1 KGHSH and CDR2 LQKENI. The CDR3: CASSPYAISGTGANVLTF. DNA for the CDR3: TGTGCCAGCTCACCCTACGCCATTTCGGGAACTGGGGCCAACGTCCTGACTTTC.

A few counts support this clonotype. The chain uses TRBV4-1 and TRBJ2-7; TRBD2 agrees at 9 bases. Trimming cost V 4 bases and J 3 bases; bases outside gene matches: 7. Germline-derived CDR1 and CDR2 are MGHRA and YSYEKL. This CDR3 comprises 15 residues. This CDR3 is CASSPLAGARYEQYF. The CDR3 nucleotides are TGCGCCAGCAGCCCCTTAGCGGGAGCCCGCTACGAGCAGTACTTC.

The chain employs TRBV5-1 and TRBJ2-5; no definite D call. Trimming took 4 bases from V and 3 from J, leaving 10 bases between them. The CDR3 is 13 amino acids. Germline CDR1 and CDR2: SGHRS and YFSETQ. CDR3 coding DNA: TGCGCCAGCAGCCCAGAGGTCGAAGAGACCCAGTACTTC. It encodes CASSPEVEETQYF.

The chain combines TRBV14 with TRBJ1-4; no clear D gene. The CDR3 contains 14 residues. Germline lookup yields CDR1 SGHDN and CDR2 FVKESK. The V gene lost 6 bases and the J gene lost 2 bases, with 10 bases spanning the gap. DNA for the CDR3: TGTGCCAGCAGTCGAGTGCCCACTAATGAAAAACTGTTTTTT. This gives the protein CASSRVPTNEKLFF.

The table lists this clonotype with a count of one. The chain combines TRBV6-1 with TRBJ2-2; TRBD1 aligns across 7 bases. The germline gives CDR1 MNHNS, CDR2 SASEGT. The length of the CDR3 is 15 residues. V gave up 7 bases and J gave up 3 bases; unmatched junction bases: 8. DNA for the CDR3: TGTGCCAGCAAGCCCCTGACAGGGTACACCGGGGAGCTGTTTTTT. It specifies CASKPLTGYTGELFF.

This clonotype was seen a handful of times. The chain uses TRBV4-1 and TRBJ2-1; 10 bases map to TRBD2. Germline trimming cut 0 bases from V and 9 bases from J; bases unmatched to any gene: 14. From germline, CDR1 is MGHRA and CDR2 YSYEKL. The CDR3 contains 18 residues. CDR3 coding DNA: TGCGCCAGCAGCCAAGATTCCGGACTAGCGGCACGGATGGGTGAGCAGTTCTTC. It encodes CASSQDSGLAARMGEQFF.

The genes are TRBV7-3 and TRBJ2-5; 7 bases fit TRBD2. This CDR3 has 20 amino acids. Trimming took 5 bases from V and 0 from J; bases not matched to a gene: 21. Germline assignment: CDR1 SGHTA and CDR2 FQGTGA. The CDR3 spells CASSPLGRQTSPSYQETQYF. CDR3 DNA sequence: TGTGCCAGCAGCCCCCTCGGACGCCAGACTAGCCCGTCGTACCAAGAGACCCAGTACTTC. Complete variable domain (other parts from reference TRBV7-3 and TRBJ2-5): GAGVSQTPSNKVTEKGKYVELRCDPISGHTALYWYRQSLGQGPEFLIYFQGTGAADDSGLPNDRFFAVRPEGSVSTLKIQRTERGDSAVYLCASSPLGRQTSPSYQETQYFGPGTRLLVL.

This clonotype was detected only a few times. This chain connects TRBV29-1 to TRBJ2-7, with TRBD1 as a possible D gene (5 bases). Trimming stripped 5 bases from V and 5 bases from J, with 19 bases between. Germline-derived CDR1 and CDR2 are SQVTM and ANQGSEA. The CDR3 consists of 14 residues. This CDR3 is CSVTSPGLADEQYF. CDR3 sequence (DNA): TGCAGCGTTACGTCACCAGGGTTGGCGGACGAGCAGTACTTC.

The chain is built from TRBV12-3 or TRBV12-4 and TRBJ1-5, with 7 bases lining up with TRBD1. This CDR3 region has 14 residues. After removal of 7 bases from V and 2 bases from J, the junction contained 5 bases not matched to a gene. This CDR3 is CASTIGQGNQPQHF. The DNA for the CDR3 is TGTGCCAGCACGATCGGACAGGGCAATCAGCCCCAGCATTTT.

The chain links TRBV9 to TRBJ2-7; D is possibly TRBD1 (6 bases). This CDR3 comprises 15 residues. The V and J ends lost 0 bases and 1 base respectively, with 11 bases between them. Germline CDR1 SGDLS, CDR2 YYNGEE. The CDR3 bases are TGTGCCAGCAGCGTAGCTGGACAGACGTCCTACGAGCAGTACTTC. The encoded protein is CASSVAGQTSYEQYF.